This T cell receptor beta chain was sequenced during a study of response to subunit inactivated influenza vaccine. General observations from the study: Authors suggested each seasonal influenza vaccination recruits few new T cells.

TCRdb used MiXCR to reprocess the RT-PCR reads, holding one entry per CDR3 protein. The table has 150,000 to 200,000 distinct CDR3 sequences, about 11% seen once. V trimming: 2 bases; J trimming: 6 bases; junction bases outside the gene matches: 9. This CDR3 region has 16 residues. Germline CDR1 MNHEY, CDR2 SVGEGT. Notes on this clonotype: Its target is unknown.

This specimen consisted of CD8+ T cells sorted from PBMCs, obtained around 25 months after vaccination. The receptor was isolated from a man between 50 and 69 years old who received an inactivated influenza vaccine. The chain has TRBV6-2 or TRBV6-3 and TRBJ2-1; 8 bases align to TRBD2. The CDR3, as DNA: TGTGCCAGCAGTTACCGTCCAGCGGGGGTTGGCAATGAGCAGTTCTTC. Residues: CASSYRPAGVGNEQFF.